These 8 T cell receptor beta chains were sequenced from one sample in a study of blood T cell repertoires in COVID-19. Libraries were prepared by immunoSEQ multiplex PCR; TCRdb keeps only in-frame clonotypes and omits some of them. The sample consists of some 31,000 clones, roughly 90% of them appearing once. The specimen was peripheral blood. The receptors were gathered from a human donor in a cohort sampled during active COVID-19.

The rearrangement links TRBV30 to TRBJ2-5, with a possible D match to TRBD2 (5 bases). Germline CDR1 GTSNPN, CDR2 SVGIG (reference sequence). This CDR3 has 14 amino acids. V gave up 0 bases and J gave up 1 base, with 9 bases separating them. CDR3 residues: CAWSVTRTQETQYF. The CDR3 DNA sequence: TGTGCCTGGAGTGTAACTAGAACCCAAGAGACCCAGTACTTC. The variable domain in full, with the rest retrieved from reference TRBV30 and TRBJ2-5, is SQTIHQWPATLVQPVGSPLSLECTVEGTSNPNLYWYRQAAGRGLQLLFYSVGIGQISSEVPQNLSASRPQDRQFILSSKKLLLSDSGFYLCAWSVTRTQETQYFGPGTRLLVL.

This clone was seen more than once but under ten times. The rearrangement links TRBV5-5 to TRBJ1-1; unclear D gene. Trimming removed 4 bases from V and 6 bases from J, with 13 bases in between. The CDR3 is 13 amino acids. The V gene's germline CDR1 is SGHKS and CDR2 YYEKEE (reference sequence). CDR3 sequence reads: CASSRRPEAEAFF. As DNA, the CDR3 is TGTGCCAGCAGCCGCCGGCCAGAGGCTGAAGCTTTCTTT. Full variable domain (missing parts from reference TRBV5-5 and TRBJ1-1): DAGVTQSPTHLIKTRGQQVTLRCSPISGHKSVSWYQQVLGQGPQFIFQYYEKEERGRGNFPDRFSARQFPNYSSELNVNALLLGDSALYLCASSRRPEAEAFFGQGTRLTVV.

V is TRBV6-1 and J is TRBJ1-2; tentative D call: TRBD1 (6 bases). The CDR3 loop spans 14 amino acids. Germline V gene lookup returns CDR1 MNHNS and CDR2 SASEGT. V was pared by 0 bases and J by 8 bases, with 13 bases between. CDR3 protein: CASSEALQGQGYTF. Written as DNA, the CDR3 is TGTGCCAGCAGTGAAGCGCTTCAGGGGCAAGGCTACACCTTC.

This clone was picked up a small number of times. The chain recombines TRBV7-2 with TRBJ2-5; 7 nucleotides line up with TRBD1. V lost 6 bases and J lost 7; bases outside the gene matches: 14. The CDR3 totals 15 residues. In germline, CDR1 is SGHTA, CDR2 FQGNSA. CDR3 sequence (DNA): TGTGCCAGCAGGACCGAACAGGGGTCCTCATGGACCCAGTACTTC. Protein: CASRTEQGSSWTQYF. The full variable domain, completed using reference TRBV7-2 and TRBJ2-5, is GAGVSQSPSNKVTEKGKDVELRCDPISGHTALYWYRQSLGQGLEFLIYFQGNSAPDKSGLPSDRFSAERTGGSVSTLTIQRTQQEDSAVYLCASRTEQGSSWTQYFGPGTRLLVL.

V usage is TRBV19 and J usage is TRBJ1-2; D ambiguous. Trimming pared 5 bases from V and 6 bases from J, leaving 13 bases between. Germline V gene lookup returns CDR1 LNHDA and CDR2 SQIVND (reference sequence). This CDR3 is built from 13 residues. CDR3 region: CASSEGWRDGYTF. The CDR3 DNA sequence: TGTGCCAGTAGTGAAGGCTGGAGGGATGGCTACACCTTC.

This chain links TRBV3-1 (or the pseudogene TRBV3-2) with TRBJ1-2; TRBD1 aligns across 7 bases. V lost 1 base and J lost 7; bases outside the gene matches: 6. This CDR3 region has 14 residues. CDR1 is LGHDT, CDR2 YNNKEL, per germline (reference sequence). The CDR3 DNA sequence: TGTGCCAGCAGCCAAGGGACAGGCGCTAGTGGCTACACCTTC. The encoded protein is CASSQGTGASGYTF.

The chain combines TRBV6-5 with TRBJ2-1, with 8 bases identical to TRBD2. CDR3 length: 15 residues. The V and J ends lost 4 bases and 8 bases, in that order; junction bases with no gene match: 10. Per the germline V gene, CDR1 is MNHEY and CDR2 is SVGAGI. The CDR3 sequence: CASSSGGRQADEQFF. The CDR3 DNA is TGTGCCAGCAGTTCTGGCGGGAGGCAGGCGGATGAGCAGTTCTTC.

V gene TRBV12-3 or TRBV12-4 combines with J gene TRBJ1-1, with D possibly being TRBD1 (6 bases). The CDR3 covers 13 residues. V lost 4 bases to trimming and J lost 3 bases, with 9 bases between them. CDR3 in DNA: TGTGCCAGCAGTTCCGACAGGTACACTGAAGCTTTCTTT. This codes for CASSSDRYTEAFF.